The rows below give T cell receptor beta chains drawn from one sample of a study of vaccination effects on CD4 cells after COVID-19. Assay: immunoSEQ multiplex PCR; the TCRdb copy retains only in-frame clones and omits some. The data show about 46,000 clones, around four fifths seen once. These TCRs are of unknown antigen specificity. The sample consisted of CD4+ T cells from PBMCs cultured without peptide, taken before COVID-19 vaccination. The receptors originated from a human donor who had a prior SARS-CoV-2 infection. CDR3s include the opening cysteine and the closing phenylalanine or tryptophan. The D gene is left open where the match is weak. Where a row states a size, it is once, few, many or the class of an expanded clone; other rows omit it.

clone_size	d_call	v_call	j_call	cdr3_aa	cdr3_nt
-	-	TRBV12-3/TRBV12-4	TRBJ2-7	CASSQDWDREQYF	TGTGCCAGCAGTCAGGACTGGGATCGCGAGCAGTACTTC
-	TRBD1	TRBV4-1	TRBJ1-4	CASSPAGTGSEKLFF	TGCGCCAGCAGCCCAGCCGGGACAGGCTCTGAAAAACTGTTTTTT
-	TRBD1	TRBV19	TRBJ2-2	CASSITGGNTGELFF	TGTGCCAGTAGTATTACAGGGGGGAACACCGGGGAGCTGTTTTTT
-	TRBD1	TRBV6-5	TRBJ1-2	CASGQGHGYTF	TGTGCCAGCGGACAGGGGCACGGCTACACCTTC
few	-	TRBV7-2	TRBJ1-3	CASSLVGTVTGNTIYF	TGTGCCAGCAGCTTAGTCGGGACGGTCACTGGAAACACCATATATTTT
-	-	TRBV28	TRBJ1-1	CASSWGAGGFSEAFF	TGTGCCAGCAGTTGGGGTGCGGGGGGGTTCTCTGAAGCTTTCTTT
-	TRBD2	TRBV2	TRBJ2-5	CASSTGTSGEGETQYF	TGTGCCAGCAGTACCGGGACTAGCGGGGAGGGAGAGACCCAGTACTTC
-	-	TRBV5-1	TRBJ1-5	CASSPRGGNQPQHF	TGCGCCAGCAGCCCCAGGGGTGGCAATCAGCCCCAGCATTTT
-	-	TRBV3-1/TRBV3-2	TRBJ2-1	CASSQAVTGNEQFF	TGTGCCAGCAGCCAAGCGGTGACGGGGAATGAGCAGTTCTTC
-	-	TRBV2	TRBJ1-2	CASKFQGSRYGYTF	TGTGCCAGCAAGTTTCAGGGTTCGAGGTATGGCTACACCTTC
-	-	TRBV6-5	TRBJ2-2	CASSFQVAGELFF	TGTGCCAGCAGTTTCCAAGTCGCCGGGGAGCTGTTTTTT
-	TRBD2	TRBV5-1	TRBJ2-3	CASSFQRGTDTQYF	TGCGCCAGCAGCTTCCAGCGGGGAACAGATACGCAGTATTTT
-	-	TRBV19	TRBJ2-1	CASSIGPNEQFF	TGTGCCAGTAGTATAGGCCCCAATGAGCAGTTCTTC
-	-	TRBV2	TRBJ2-7	CASSETARASYEQYF	TGTGCCAGCAGTGAAACAGCCAGGGCCTCCTACGAGCAGTACTTC
-	-	TRBV5-1	TRBJ1-5	CASSLGDGEYQPQHF	TGCGCCAGCAGCTTGGGGGACGGGGAATATCAGCCCCAGCATTTT
once	TRBD1	TRBV5-1	TRBJ2-2	CASSSRTGNTGELFF	TGCGCCAGCAGCTCCCGGACAGGAAACACCGGGGAGCTGTTTTTT